This T cell receptor beta chain was captured by sequencing in a study of CD8 T cells in Susac syndrome. cDNA came from roughly 0.53 to 1 ug RNA primed by random hexamers. TCRdb fed the immunoSEQ multiplex PCR reads into MiXCR, producing one record per CDR3 protein. The table records about 75,000 distinct CDR3 sequences, less than 95% of them present only once. The CDR3 contains 13 residues. The germline gives CDR1 SEHNR, CDR2 FQNEAQ (reference sequence). V lost 4 bases and J lost 8; bases outside the gene matches: 4. Sequencing input: CD8+ T cells from PBMCs. This clonotype was obtained from a human donor with Susac syndrome. The chain couples TRBV7-9 to TRBJ1-2; 10 bases align to TRBD1. DNA of the CDR3: TGTGCCAGCAGCTCCGGGACAGGGGACGGCTACACCTTC. Translating gives CASSSGTGDGYTF.